The source of this T cell receptor (beta chain) is a study of identical twins. Germline V lookup: CDR1 SGHAT, CDR2 FQNNGV. Between the trimmed V and J ends, which lost 5 bases and 4 bases, there was a span of 18 bases. The CDR3 has 15 residues. This clonotype was counted between two and nine times. Its antigen is currently unknown. Study-wide points: Weaker excess twin sharing was seen among beta out-of-frame sequences. Fewer insertions characterized abundant cord blood beta clonotypes, whereas memory repertoires showed none.

TCRdb reanalysed the 5' RACE reads using MiXCR and keeps one entry per CDR3 protein. Of approximately 350,000 distinct CDR3 sequences listed, approximately 13% are singletons. These data were likewise used in another study, on yellow fever vaccine responses in identical twins.

The rearrangement links TRBV11-2 to TRBJ2-7; possibly TRBD1 for D (5 bases). This sequence originates from a woman aged 18 to 35 in good health. Sequencing was carried out using CD8+ T cells sorted from blood. The CDR3 here is CASSPLQDKPYEQYV. Here the CDR3 DNA reads TGTGCCAGCAGCCCCCTCCAGGACAAACCATACGAGCAGTACGTC.